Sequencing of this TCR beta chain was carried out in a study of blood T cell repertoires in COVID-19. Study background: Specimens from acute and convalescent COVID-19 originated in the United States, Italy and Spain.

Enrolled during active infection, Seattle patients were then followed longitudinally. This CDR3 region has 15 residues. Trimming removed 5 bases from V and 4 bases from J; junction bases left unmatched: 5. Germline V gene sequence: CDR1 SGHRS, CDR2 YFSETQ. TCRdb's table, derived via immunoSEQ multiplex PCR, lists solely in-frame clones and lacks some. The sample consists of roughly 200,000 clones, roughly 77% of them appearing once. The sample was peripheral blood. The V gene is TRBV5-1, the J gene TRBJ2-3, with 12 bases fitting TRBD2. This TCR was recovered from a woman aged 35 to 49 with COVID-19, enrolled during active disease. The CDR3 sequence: CASRRASGGADTQYF. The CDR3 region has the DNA TGCGCCAGCAGACGGGCTAGCGGGGGGGCAGATACGCAGTATTTT.